This T cell receptor beta chain was observed in a study of cytomegalovirus exposure and HLA in healthy donors. Looking at the study overall: The 95 to 150 validation repertoires, a later analysis reported, used the same platform as the 600 to 700 first-cohort repertoires.

V was pared by 0 bases and J by 0 bases, with 8 bases between. Germline values: CDR1 MDHEN, CDR2 SYDVKM. The CDR3 length is 15 residues. Study-wide points: The classifier reportedly diagnosed cytomegalovirus status with high sensitivity and specificity. In vitro assays verified that a few CMV-associated chains recognized CMV antigens specifically. The authors enumerated some 170 TCR beta chains as linked to cytomegalovirus.

To note about this clone: Its antigen remains unknown.

TCRdb's table, derived via immunoSEQ multiplex PCR, lists solely in-frame clones and lacks some. The sample includes around 300,000 clones, around 90% of them seen just once. The chain recombines TRBV28 with TRBJ1-2; TRBD1 might be the D (6 bases). The sample consisted of PBMCs. The TCR was taken from a woman between 25 and 40 years old in good health and CMV-seropositive. The CDR3 reads CASSLWDSSNYGYTF. DNA of the CDR3: TGTGCCAGCAGTTTATGGGACAGCTCTAACTATGGCTACACCTTC.